A selection of T cell receptor beta chains follows, all from one sample in a study of neurological immune-mediated disorders. TCRdb processed the 5' RACE reads anew with MiXCR; each CDR3 protein has one entry. The sample carries 55,000 to 60,000 distinct CDR3 sequences, approximately 4% recorded once. Sequenced input: PBMCs. Receptor source: a woman under 40 with multiple sclerosis. The CDR3 runs from the conserved cysteine through the conserved F or W. Fields, in order: V gene, D gene, clone size, J gene, CDR3 DNA, CDR3 protein. A D gene is named only where the DNA matches it firmly. Part of the rows lack a size; the others show once, few, many or a class for expanded clones.

TRBV12-3/TRBV12-4,-,many,TRBJ2-7,TGTGCCAGCAGTTTATTGCGCCTAGGCTTCCCTCTAAGCGAGCAGTACTTC,CASSLLRLGFPLSEQYF
TRBV6-2/TRBV6-3,-,many,TRBJ2-7,TGTGCCAGCAACGGCGGCGGAACCTACGAGCAGTACTTC,CASNGGGTYEQYF
TRBV7-8,-,many,TRBJ1-1,TGTGCCAGCAGCTTAGCCCCGAACACTGAAGCTTTCTTT,CASSLAPNTEAFF
TRBV10-3,TRBD1,-,TRBJ1-5,TGTGCCATCAGTGAGTCGGCGGGGCAGGGGGGTCAGCCCCAGAATTTT,CAISESAGQGGQPQNF
TRBV7-8,TRBD1,few,TRBJ1-5,TGTGCCAGCAGCCTCGACAGGGGGTATCAGCCCCAGAATTTT,CASSLDRGYQPQNF
TRBV27,-,many,TRBJ1-6,TGTGCCAGCAGTTCCGCCCCTAAAACACCCCTCCACTTT,CASSSAPKTPLHF
TRBV7-2,TRBD2,many,TRBJ2-2,TGTGCCAGCAGCTTAGATCCCCTAGCGGGAGAACGGGAGCTGTTTTTT,CASSLDPLAGERELFF
TRBV20-1,-,many,TRBJ1-2,TGCAGTGCTTTCTCCAGGGCGGACTATGGCTACACCTTC,CSAFSRADYGYTF
TRBV27,-,many,TRBJ2-3,TGTGCCAGCAGTTCCATAGCTGGCCCAGATACGCAGTATTTT,CASSSIAGPDTQYF
TRBV2,-,many,TRBJ2-1,TGTGCCAGCAGTGACTATCAGGGGGGCCCCAATGAGCAGTTCTTC,CASSDYQGGPNEQFF
TRBV10-2,-,many,TRBJ2-5,TGCGCCAGCAGTTATAACCAAGAGACCCAGTACTTC,CASSYNQETQYF
TRBV7-9,TRBD1,few,TRBJ1-1,TGTGCCAGCATCCAGGGGGCAGCTGAAGCTTTCTTT,CASIQGAAEAFF
TRBV5-1,-,few,TRBJ2-5,TGCGCCAGCAGCTTGAAGAATCAAGAGACCCAGTACTTC,CASSLKNQETQYF
TRBV15,-,medium-sized,TRBJ2-4,TGTGCCACCAGCAGGGAGGGGCGACAAAACATTCAGTACTTC,CATSREGRQNIQYF
TRBV20-1,-,many,TRBJ1-6,TGCAGTGCTAGAGTAGGGGGTTCACCCCTCCACTTT,CSARVGGSPLHF
TRBV3-1,TRBD2,few,TRBJ2-7,TGTGCCAGCAGCAGACTAGCGGGGTCCTACGAGCAGTACTTC,CASSRLAGSYEQYF
TRBV5-1,TRBD1,many,TRBJ2-7,TGCGCCAGCAGCGTCACAGGGGTTGCCTACGAGCAGTACTTC,CASSVTGVAYEQYF
TRBV20-1,TRBD2,many,TRBJ2-1,TGCAGTGCTAGGGACGGGAGGAATGAGCAGTTCTTC,CSARDGRNEQFF
TRBV7-2,TRBD2,many,TRBJ2-5,TGTGCCAGCAGATCCGGGGGGGGCCAAGAGACCCAGTACTTC,CASRSGGGQETQYF